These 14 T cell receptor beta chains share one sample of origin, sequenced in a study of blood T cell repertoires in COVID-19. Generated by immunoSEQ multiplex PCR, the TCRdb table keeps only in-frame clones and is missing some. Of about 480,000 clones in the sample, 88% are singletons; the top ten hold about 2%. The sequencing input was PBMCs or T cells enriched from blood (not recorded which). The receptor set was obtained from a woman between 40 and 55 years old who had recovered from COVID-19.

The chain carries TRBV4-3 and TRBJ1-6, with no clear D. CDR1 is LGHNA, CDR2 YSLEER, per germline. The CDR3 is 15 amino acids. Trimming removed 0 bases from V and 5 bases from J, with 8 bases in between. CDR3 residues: CASSQEIGNNSPLHF. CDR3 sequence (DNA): TGCGCCAGCAGCCAAGAAATCGGGAATAATTCACCCCTCCACTTT.

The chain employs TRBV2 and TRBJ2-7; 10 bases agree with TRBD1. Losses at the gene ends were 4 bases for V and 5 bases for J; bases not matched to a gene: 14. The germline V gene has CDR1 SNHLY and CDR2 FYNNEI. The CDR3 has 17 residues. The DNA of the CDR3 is TGTGCCAGCAGTGTCCGTGGGGCGGGACAGGGGTTCCACGAGCAGTACTTC. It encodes CASSVRGAGQGFHEQYF.

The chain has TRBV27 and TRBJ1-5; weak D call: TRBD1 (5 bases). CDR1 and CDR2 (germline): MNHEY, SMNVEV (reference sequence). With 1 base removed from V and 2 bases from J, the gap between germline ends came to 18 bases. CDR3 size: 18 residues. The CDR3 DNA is TGTGCCAGCAGTTTATATAGATTTGGGGGGAAGGGCAATCAGCCCCAGCATTTT. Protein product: CASSLYRFGGKGNQPQHF.

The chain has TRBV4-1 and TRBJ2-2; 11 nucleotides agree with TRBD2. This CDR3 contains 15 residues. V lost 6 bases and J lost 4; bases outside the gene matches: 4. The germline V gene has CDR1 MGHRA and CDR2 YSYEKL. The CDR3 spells CASSLAGGGTGELFF. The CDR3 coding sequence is TGCGCCAGCAGTCTAGCGGGAGGAGGCACCGGGGAGCTGTTTTTT.

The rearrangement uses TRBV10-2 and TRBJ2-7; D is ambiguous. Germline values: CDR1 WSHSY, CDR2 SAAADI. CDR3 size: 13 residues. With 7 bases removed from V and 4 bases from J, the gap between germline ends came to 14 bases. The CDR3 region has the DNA TGCGCCAGCACCCATATTCCCGGGTACGAGCAGTACTTC. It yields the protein CASTHIPGYEQYF.

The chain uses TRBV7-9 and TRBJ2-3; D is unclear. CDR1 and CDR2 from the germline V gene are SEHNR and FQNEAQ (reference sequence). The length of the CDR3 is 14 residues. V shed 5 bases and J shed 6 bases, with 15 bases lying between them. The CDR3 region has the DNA TGTGCCAGCAGCCCCGCCCCTCTGGAGGATACGCAGTATTTT. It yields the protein CASSPAPLEDTQYF.

The CDR3 loop reads CASRRGTDSIYGYTF. Here the CDR3 DNA reads TGTGCCAGCAGACGCGGGACAGACAGCATTTATGGCTACACCTTC. This chain joins TRBV27 and TRBJ1-2; 7 bases are a match to TRBD1. Germline CDR1 reads MNHEY; CDR2 reads SMNVEV (reference sequence). The CDR3 runs to 15 residues. V lost 6 bases to trimming and J lost 5 bases; unmatched junction nucleotides: 12.

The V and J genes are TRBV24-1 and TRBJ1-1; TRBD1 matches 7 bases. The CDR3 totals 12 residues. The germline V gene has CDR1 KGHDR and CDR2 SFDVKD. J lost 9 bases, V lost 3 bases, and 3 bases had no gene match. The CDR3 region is CATSDPRGQAFF. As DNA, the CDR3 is TGTGCCACCAGTGATCCTAGGGGGCAAGCTTTCTTT.

CDR3 nucleotides: TGTGCCAGCAGCGTAGGCGGGACAGGGAGCGGGACCCAGTACTTC. It is translated as CASSVGGTGSGTQYF. The chain combines TRBV9 with TRBJ2-5; 9 nucleotides match TRBD1. The V segment lost 0 bases and the J segment 7 bases; nucleotides outside the gene matches: 7. CDR1 SGDLS and CDR2 YYNGEE come from the germline V gene. CDR3 length: 15 amino acids.

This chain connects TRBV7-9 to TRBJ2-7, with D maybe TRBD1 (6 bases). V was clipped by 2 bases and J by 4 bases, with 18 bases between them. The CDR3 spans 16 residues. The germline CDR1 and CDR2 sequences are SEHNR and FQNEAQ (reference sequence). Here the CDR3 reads CASSLRRPGQNYEQYF. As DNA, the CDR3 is TGTGCCAGCAGCTTAAGACGGCCGGGACAAAATTACGAGCAGTACTTC. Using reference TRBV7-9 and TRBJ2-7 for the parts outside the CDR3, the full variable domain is DTGVSQNPRHKITKRGQNVTFRCDPISEHNRLYWYRQTLGQGPEFLTYFQNEAQLEKSRLLSDRFSAERPKGSFSTLEIQRTEQGDSAMYLCASSLRRPGQNYEQYFGPGTRLTVT.

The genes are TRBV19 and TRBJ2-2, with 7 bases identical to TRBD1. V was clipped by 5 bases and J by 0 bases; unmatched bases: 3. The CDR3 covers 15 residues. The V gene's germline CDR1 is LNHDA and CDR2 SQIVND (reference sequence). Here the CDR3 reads CASSRTGANTGELFF. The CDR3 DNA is TGTGCCAGTAGTCGTACAGGGGCGAACACCGGGGAGCTGTTTTTT.

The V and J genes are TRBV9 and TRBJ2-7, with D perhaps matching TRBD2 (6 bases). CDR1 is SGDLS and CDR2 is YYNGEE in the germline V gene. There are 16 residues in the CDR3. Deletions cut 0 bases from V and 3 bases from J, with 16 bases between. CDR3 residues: CASSVGGSGNYYEQYF. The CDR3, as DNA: TGTGCCAGCAGCGTAGGTGGTAGCGGAAATTACTACGAGCAGTACTTC.

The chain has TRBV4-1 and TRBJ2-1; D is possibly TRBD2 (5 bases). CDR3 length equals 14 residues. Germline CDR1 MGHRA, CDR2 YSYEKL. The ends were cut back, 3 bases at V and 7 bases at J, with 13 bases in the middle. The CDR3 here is CASSQVLVGNEQFF. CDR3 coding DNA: TGCGCCAGCAGCCAGGTACTAGTGGGGAATGAGCAGTTCTTC.

Here the CDR3 reads CAISRKGVAGDYEQYF. The CDR3, as DNA: TGTGCCATCAGCCGCAAGGGAGTAGCGGGAGACTACGAGCAGTACTTC. The chain links TRBV10-3 to TRBJ2-7, with 9 bases matching TRBD2. J lost 3 bases, V lost 6 bases, and 12 bases had no gene match. Germline-derived CDR1 and CDR2 are ENHRY and SYGVKD. This CDR3 region has 16 residues.